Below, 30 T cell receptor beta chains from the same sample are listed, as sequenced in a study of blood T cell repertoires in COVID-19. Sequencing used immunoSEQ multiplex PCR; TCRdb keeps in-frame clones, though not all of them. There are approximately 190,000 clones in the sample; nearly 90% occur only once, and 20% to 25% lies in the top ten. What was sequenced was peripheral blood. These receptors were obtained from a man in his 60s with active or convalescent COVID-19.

The CDR3: CASSPSSSYEQYF. CDR3 nucleotide sequence: TGTGCCAGCAGCCCCTCTAGCTCCTACGAGCAGTACTTC. This sequence joins TRBV3-1 (or the pseudogene TRBV3-2) and TRBJ2-7; D is unclear. Germline V CDR1 and CDR2: LGHDT, YNNKEL (reference sequence). V shed 4 bases and J shed 0 bases, with 7 bases lying between them. This CDR3 spans 13 amino acids.

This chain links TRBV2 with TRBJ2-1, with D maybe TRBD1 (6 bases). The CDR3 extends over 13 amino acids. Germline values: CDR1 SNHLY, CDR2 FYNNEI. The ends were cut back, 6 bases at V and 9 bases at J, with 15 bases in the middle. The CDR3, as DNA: TGTGCCAGCAGGGACAGTGGGGGCACTGAGCAGTTCTTC. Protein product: CASRDSGGTEQFF.

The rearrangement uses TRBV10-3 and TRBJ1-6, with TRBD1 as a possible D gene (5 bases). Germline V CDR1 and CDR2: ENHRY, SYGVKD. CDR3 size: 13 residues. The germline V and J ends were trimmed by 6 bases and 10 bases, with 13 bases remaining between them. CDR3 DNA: TGTGCCATCAGAGACAGCAATCCGTCACCCCTCCACTTT. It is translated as CAIRDSNPSPLHF.

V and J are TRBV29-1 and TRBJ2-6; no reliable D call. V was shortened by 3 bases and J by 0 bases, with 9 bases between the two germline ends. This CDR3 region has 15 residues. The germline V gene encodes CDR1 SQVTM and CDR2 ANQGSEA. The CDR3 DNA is TGCAGCGTTGATTTACAGAGCTCTGGGGCCAACGTCCTGACTTTC. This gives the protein CSVDLQSSGANVLTF.

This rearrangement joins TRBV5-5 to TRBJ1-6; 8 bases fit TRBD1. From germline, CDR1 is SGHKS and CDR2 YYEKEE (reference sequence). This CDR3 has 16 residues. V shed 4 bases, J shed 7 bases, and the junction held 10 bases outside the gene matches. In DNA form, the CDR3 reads TGTGCCAGCAGCACTAAGGTCGACAGGGGAAATTCACCCCTCCACTTT. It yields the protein CASSTKVDRGNSPLHF.

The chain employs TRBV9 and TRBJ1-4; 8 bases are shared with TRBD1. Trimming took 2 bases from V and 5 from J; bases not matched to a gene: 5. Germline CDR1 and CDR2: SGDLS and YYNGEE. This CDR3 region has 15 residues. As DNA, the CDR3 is TGTGCCAGCAGCGTCACAGGGGGAATAAATGAAAAACTGTTTTTT. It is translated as CASSVTGGINEKLFF.

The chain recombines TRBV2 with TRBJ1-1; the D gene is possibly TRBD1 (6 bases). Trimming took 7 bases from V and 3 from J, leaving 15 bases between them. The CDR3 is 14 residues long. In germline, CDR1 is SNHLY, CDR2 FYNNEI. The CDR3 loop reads CASKGGARDTEAFF. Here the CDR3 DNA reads TGTGCCAGCAAGGGGGGGGCCCGGGACACTGAAGCTTTCTTT. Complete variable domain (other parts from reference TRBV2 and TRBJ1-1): EPEVTQTPSHQVTQMGQEVILRCVPISNHLYFYWYRQILGQKVEFLVSFYNNEISEKSEIFDDQFSVERPDGSNFTLKIRSTKLEDSAMYFCASKGGARDTEAFFGQGTRLTVV.

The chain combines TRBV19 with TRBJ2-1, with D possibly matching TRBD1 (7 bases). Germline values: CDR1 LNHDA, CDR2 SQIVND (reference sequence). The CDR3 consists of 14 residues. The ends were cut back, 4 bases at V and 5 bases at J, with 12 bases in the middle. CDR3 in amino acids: CASSKPGGNNEQFF. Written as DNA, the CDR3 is TGTGCCAGTAGTAAGCCAGGGGGGAACAATGAGCAGTTCTTC. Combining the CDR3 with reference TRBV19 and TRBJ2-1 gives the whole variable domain DGGITQSPKYLFRKEGQNVTLSCEQNLNHDAMYWYRQDPGQGLRLIYYSQIVNDFQKGDIAEGYSVSREKKESFPLTVTSAQKNPTAFYLCASSKPGGNNEQFFGPGTRLTVL.

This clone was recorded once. CDR3 nucleotide sequence: TGTGCCAGCAGTTTTGGCGGAAAACTGTTTTTT. It codes for CASSFGGKLFF. The rearrangement joins TRBV12-3 or TRBV12-4 to TRBJ1-4; no clear D gene. The CDR3 is 11 amino acids. The V and J ends lost 3 bases and 10 bases respectively, with 6 bases between them.

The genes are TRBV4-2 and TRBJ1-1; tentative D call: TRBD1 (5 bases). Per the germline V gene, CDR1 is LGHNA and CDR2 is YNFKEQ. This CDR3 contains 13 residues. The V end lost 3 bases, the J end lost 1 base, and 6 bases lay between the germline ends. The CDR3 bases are TGTGCCAGCAGCCATGACAGGAACACTGAAGCTTTCTTT. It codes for CASSHDRNTEAFF.

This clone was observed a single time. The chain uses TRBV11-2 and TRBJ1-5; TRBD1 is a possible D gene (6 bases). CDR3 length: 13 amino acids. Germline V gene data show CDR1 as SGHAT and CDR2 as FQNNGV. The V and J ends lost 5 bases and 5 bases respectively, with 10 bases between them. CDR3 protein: CASSRDKDQPQHF. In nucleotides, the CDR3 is TGTGCCAGCAGCCGGGACAAGGATCAGCCCCAGCATTTT.

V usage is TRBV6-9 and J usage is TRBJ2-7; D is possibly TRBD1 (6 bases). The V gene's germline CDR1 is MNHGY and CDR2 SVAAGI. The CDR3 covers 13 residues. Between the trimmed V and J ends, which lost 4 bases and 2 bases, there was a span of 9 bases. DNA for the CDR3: TGTGCCAGCAGTTTTTGGGGGCCCTACGAGCAGTACTTC. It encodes CASSFWGPYEQYF.

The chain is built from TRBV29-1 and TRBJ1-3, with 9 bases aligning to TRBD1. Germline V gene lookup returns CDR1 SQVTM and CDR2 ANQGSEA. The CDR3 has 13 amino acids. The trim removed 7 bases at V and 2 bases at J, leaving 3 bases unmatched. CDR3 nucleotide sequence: TGCAGCGCCGGACAGGGGACTGGAAACACCATATATTTT. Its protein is CSAGQGTGNTIYF.

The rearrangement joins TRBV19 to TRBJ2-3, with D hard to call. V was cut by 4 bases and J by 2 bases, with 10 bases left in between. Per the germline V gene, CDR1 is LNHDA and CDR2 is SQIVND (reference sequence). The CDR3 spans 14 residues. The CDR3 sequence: CASSSARLTDTQYF. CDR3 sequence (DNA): TGTGCCAGTAGTAGCGCACGCCTCACAGATACGCAGTATTTT. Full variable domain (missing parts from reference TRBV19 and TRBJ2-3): DGGITQSPKYLFRKEGQNVTLSCEQNLNHDAMYWYRQDPGQGLRLIYYSQIVNDFQKGDIAEGYSVSREKKESFPLTVTSAQKNPTAFYLCASSSARLTDTQYFGPGTRLTVL.

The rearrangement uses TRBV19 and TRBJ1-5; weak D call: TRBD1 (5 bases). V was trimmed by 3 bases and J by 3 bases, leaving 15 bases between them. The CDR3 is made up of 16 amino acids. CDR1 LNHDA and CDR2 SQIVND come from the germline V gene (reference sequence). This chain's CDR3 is CASSMGRGEANQPQHF. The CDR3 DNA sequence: TGTGCCAGTAGTATGGGGCGGGGAGAGGCCAATCAGCCCCAGCATTTT. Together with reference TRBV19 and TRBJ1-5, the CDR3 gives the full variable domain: DGGITQSPKYLFRKEGQNVTLSCEQNLNHDAMYWYRQDPGQGLRLIYYSQIVNDFQKGDIAEGYSVSREKKESFPLTVTSAQKNPTAFYLCASSMGRGEANQPQHFGDGTRLSIL.

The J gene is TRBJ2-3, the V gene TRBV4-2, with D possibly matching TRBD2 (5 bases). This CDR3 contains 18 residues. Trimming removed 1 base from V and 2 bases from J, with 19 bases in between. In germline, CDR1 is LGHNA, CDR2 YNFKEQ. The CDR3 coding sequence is TGTGCCAGCAGCCAAGTTTTGGTTCTAGCCCATAACACAGATACGCAGTATTTT. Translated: CASSQVLVLAHNTDTQYF.

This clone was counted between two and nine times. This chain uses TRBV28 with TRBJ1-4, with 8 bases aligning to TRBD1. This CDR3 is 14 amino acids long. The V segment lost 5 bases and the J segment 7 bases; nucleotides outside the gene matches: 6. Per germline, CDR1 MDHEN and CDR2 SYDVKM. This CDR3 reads CASSMTGDAEKLFF. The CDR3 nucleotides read TGTGCCAGCAGTATGACAGGGGATGCTGAAAAACTGTTTTTT.

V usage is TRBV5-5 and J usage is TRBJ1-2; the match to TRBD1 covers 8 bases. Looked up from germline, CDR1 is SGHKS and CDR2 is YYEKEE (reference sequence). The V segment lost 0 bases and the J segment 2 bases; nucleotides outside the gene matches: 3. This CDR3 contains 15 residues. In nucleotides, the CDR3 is TGTGCCAGCAGCTTGGAGAGGACAGGGAACTATGGCTACACCTTC. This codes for CASSLERTGNYGYTF.

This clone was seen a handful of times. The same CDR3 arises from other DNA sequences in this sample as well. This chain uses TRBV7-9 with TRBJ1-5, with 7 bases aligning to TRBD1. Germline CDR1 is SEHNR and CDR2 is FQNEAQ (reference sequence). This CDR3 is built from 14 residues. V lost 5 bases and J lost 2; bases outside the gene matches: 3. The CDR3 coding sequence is TGTGCCAGCAGCCCTACAGGGGGCAATCAGCCCCAGCATTTT. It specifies CASSPTGGNQPQHF.

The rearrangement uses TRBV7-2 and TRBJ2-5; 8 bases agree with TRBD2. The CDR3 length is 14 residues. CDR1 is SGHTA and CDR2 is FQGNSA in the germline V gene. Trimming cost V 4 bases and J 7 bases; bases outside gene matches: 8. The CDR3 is CASSSTSAARTQYF. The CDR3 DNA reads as TGTGCCAGCAGCTCGACTAGCGCGGCTAGGACCCAGTACTTC.

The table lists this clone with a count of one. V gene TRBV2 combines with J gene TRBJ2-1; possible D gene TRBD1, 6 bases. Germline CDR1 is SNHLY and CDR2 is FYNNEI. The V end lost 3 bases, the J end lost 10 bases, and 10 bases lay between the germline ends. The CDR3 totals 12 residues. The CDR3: CASSDRGVEQFF. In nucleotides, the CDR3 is TGTGCCAGCAGTGACAGGGGAGTCGAGCAGTTCTTC.

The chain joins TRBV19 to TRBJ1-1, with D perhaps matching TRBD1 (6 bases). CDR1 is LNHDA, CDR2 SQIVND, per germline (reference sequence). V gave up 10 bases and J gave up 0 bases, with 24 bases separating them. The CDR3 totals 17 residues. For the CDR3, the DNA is TGTGCCATGAGGCCGGGACACAAAAACCGAGTGAACACTGAAGCTTTCTTT. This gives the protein CAMRPGHKNRVNTEAFF.

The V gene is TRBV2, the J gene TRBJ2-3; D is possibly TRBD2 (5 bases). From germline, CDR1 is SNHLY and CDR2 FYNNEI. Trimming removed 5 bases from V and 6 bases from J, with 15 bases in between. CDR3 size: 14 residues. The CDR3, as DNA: TGTGCCAGCAGTACTAGTACACTCACGGATACGCAGTATTTT. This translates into CASSTSTLTDTQYF.

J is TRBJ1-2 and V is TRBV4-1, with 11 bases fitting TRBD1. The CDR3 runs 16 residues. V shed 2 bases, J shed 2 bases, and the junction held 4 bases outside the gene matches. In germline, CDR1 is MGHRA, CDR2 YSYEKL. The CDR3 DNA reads TGCGCCAGCAGCCAACCGCGGACAGGGGGCAACTATGGCTACACCTTC. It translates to CASSQPRTGGNYGYTF.

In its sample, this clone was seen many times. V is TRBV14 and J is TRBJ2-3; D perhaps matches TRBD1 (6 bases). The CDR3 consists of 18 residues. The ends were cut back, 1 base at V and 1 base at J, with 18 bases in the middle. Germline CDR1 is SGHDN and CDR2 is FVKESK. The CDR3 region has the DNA TGTGCCAGCAGCCAAGTAACAGGGTTTCTGGGCGGCACAGATACGCAGTATTTT. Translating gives CASSQVTGFLGGTDTQYF.

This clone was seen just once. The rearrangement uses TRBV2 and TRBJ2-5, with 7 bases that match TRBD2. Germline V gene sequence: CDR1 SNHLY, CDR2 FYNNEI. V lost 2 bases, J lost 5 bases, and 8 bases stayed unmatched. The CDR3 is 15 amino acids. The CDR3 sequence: CASSEKGRAGETQYF. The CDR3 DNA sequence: TGTGCCAGCAGTGAAAAGGGGAGGGCCGGGGAGACCCAGTACTTC.

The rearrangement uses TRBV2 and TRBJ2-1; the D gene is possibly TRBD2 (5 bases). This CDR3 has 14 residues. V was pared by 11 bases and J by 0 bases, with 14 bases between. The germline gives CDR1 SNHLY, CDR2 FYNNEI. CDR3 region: CAAIGGFSYNEQFF. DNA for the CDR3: TGTGCCGCTATAGGCGGGTTCTCCTACAATGAGCAGTTCTTC. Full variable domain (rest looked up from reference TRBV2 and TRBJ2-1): EPEVTQTPSHQVTQMGQEVILRCVPISNHLYFYWYRQILGQKVEFLVSFYNNEISEKSEIFDDQFSVERPDGSNFTLKIRSTKLEDSAMYFCAAIGGFSYNEQFFGPGTRLTVL.

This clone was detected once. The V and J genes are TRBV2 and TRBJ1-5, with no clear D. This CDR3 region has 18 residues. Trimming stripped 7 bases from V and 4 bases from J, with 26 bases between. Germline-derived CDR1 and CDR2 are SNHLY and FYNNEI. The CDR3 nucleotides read TGTGCCAGCAATCCCCGCCCCGCCGGGTGGCAGAGGAATCAGCCCCAGCATTTT. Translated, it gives CASNPRPAGWQRNQPQHF. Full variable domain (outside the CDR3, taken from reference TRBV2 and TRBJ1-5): EPEVTQTPSHQVTQMGQEVILRCVPISNHLYFYWYRQILGQKVEFLVSFYNNEISEKSEIFDDQFSVERPDGSNFTLKIRSTKLEDSAMYFCASNPRPAGWQRNQPQHFGDGTRLSIL.

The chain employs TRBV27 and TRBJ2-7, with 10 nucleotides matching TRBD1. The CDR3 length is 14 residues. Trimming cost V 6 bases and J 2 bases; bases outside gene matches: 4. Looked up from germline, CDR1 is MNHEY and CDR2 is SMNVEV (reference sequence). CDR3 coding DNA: TGTGCCAGCAGATTTGGGACAGGGGCCTACGAGCAGTACTTC. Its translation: CASRFGTGAYEQYF.

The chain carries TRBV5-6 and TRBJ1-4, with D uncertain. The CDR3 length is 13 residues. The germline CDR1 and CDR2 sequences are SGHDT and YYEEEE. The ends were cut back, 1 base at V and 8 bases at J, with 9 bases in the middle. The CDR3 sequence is CASSLTGGEKLFF. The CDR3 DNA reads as TGTGCCAGCAGCTTGACGGGAGGCGAAAAACTGTTTTTT.